This entry lists 10 T cell receptor beta chains sequenced from one sample in a study of T cells in Graves' hyperthyroidism and ophthalmopathy. Amplification of TCR beta CDR3 regions used RNA as the template. The HTBI primer set drove a first-round RT-PCR of the TCR CDR3. TCRdb recomputed calls from the multiplex PCR reads with MiXCR, one row per CDR3 protein. Of roughly 720,000 distinct CDR3 sequences listed, 17% are singletons. The sequenced material came from blood. Receptor source: a man aged 45-65 years with Graves' hyperthyroidism.

This clonotype was observed many times. The chain employs TRBV27 and TRBJ2-5; D possibly corresponds to TRBD2 (5 bases). CDR3 length equals 14 residues. The germline V gene encodes CDR1 MNHEY and CDR2 SMNVEV (reference sequence). V lost 6 bases, J lost 2 bases, and 13 bases lay in between. CDR3 bases: TGTGCCAGCAGATTTAGCGCACTTCAAGAGACCCAGTACTTC. Its protein is CASRFSALQETQYF.

In its sample, this clonotype was seen a few times. This rearrangement joins TRBV4-2 to TRBJ2-7, with a weak D call TRBD2 (6 bases). The CDR3 runs to 15 residues. Per germline, CDR1 LGHNA and CDR2 YNFKEQ. V was trimmed by 0 bases and J by 3 bases, leaving 12 bases between them. Here the CDR3 DNA reads TGTGCCAGCAGCCAAGATTGGAGCGGGTACTACGAGCAGTACTTC. Translated: CASSQDWSGYYEQYF.

This clonotype was observed at least ten times. The chain has TRBV20-1 and TRBJ2-7; possibly TRBD2 for D (7 bases). CDR1 is DFQATT, CDR2 SNEGSKA, per germline (reference sequence). The CDR3 has 18 residues. Trimming took 6 bases from V and 0 from J, leaving 27 bases between them. DNA for the CDR3: TGCAGTGCCCCGGTCCCGGGGGGCCTTTCATCGAGCTCCTACGAGCAGTACTTC. This encodes CSAPVPGGLSSSSYEQYF.

This clonotype showed up just a few times. The rearrangement uses TRBV19 and TRBJ2-6, with 7 bases lining up with TRBD1. Unmatched junction bases numbered 11, after V lost 6 bases and J lost 0 bases. CDR1 and CDR2 (germline): LNHDA, SQIVND (reference sequence). The CDR3 is made up of 18 amino acids. In DNA form, the CDR3 reads TGTGCCAGTAGAGATGACAGGGTCTCCTCCTCTGGGGCCAACGTCCTGACTTTC. It encodes CASRDDRVSSSGANVLTF.

This clonotype appeared a few times. The V and J genes are TRBV18 and TRBJ2-7; 8 positions match TRBD1. Germline assignment: CDR1 KGHSH and CDR2 LQKENI. Trimming took 4 bases from V and 4 from J; bases not matched to a gene: 9. The CDR3 is 15 amino acids. CDR3 protein: CASSQSAGGKYEQYF. The CDR3 DNA sequence: TGTGCCAGCTCACAGTCGGCAGGGGGCAAATACGAGCAGTACTTC.

The chain recombines TRBV20-1 with TRBJ2-7, with D maybe TRBD2 (5 bases). V was clipped by 3 bases and J by 2 bases, with 14 bases between them. This CDR3 contains 14 residues. Germline values: CDR1 DFQATT, CDR2 SNEGSKA (reference sequence). CDR3 sequence (DNA): TGCAGTGCTAGGGGGTGGCGGGCGACCTACGAGCAGTACTTC. This gives the protein CSARGWRATYEQYF.

This clonotype was found many times. V is TRBV5-1 and J is TRBJ1-1, with D unclear. Trimming removed 0 bases from V and 1 base from J, with 10 bases in between. The V gene's germline CDR1 is SGHRS and CDR2 YFSETQ. This CDR3 has 15 amino acids. For the CDR3, the DNA is TGCGCCAGCAGCTTGGCCCTACAGCCGAACACTGAAGCTTTCTTT. Translation gives CASSLALQPNTEAFF.

The rearrangement joins TRBV19 to TRBJ2-1, with 9 nucleotides matching TRBD2. Germline V CDR1 and CDR2: LNHDA, SQIVND (reference sequence). V shed 5 bases and J 8 bases; nucleotides not matched to a gene: 7. This CDR3 has 14 amino acids. CDR3 protein: CASSSLSGSYEQFF. As DNA, the CDR3 is TGTGCCAGTAGTTCTCTTAGCGGGAGCTATGAGCAGTTCTTC. Supplemented by reference TRBV19 and TRBJ2-1, the full variable domain reads DGGITQSPKYLFRKEGQNVTLSCEQNLNHDAMYWYRQDPGQGLRLIYYSQIVNDFQKGDIAEGYSVSREKKESFPLTVTSAQKNPTAFYLCASSSLSGSYEQFFGPGTRLTVL.

This clonotype has at least ten counts. This rearrangement joins TRBV19 to TRBJ2-1, with D perhaps matching TRBD1 (6 bases). CDR3 length: 16 amino acids. The V end lost 1 base, the J end lost 6 bases, and 16 bases lay between the germline ends. Germline CDR1 and CDR2: LNHDA and SQIVND (reference sequence). CDR3 coding DNA: TGTGCCAGTAGTATAGGAGGGACAATAACTCCCAATGAGCAGTTCTTC. As protein: CASSIGGTITPNEQFF.

This clonotype turned up a few times. This rearrangement joins TRBV30 to TRBJ2-3; 7 nucleotides match TRBD1. The germline V gene has CDR1 GTSNPN and CDR2 SVGIG (reference sequence). The ends lost 1 base at V and 9 bases at J; junction bases unmatched: 7. The CDR3 extends over 13 amino acids. CDR3 loop: CAWSDLSGGTQYF. The CDR3 coding sequence is TGTGCCTGGAGTGATCTCTCAGGGGGAACGCAGTATTTT.